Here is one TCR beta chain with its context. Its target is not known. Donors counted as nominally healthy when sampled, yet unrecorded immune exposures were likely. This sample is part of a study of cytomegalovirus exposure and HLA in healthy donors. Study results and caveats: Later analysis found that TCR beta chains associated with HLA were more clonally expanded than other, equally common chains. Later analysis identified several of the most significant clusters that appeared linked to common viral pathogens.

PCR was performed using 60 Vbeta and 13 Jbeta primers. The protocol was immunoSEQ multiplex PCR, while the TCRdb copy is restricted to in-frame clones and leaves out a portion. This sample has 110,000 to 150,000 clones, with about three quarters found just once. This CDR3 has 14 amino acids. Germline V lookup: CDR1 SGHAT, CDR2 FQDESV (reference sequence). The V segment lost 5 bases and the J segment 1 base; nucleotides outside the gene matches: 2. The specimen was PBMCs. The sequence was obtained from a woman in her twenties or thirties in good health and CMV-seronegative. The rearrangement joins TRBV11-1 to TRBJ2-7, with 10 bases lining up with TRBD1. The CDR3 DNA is TGTGCCAGCAGCCGGACAGGGGGGTCCTACGAGCAGTACTTC. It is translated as CASSRTGGSYEQYF.